The 5 T cell receptor beta chains below all came from one sample that was sequenced in a study of identical twins. TCRdb re-derived calls from the 5' RACE reads in MiXCR, one entry per CDR3 protein. Of about 790,000 distinct CDR3 sequences listed, roughly 18% are singletons. These data are also associated with another study on T cells expressing NK-cell markers.

Input material: PBMCs. Receptors originate from a woman aged 18-29 years in good health.

This clonotype was picked up a small number of times. V gene TRBV12-3 or TRBV12-4 combines with J gene TRBJ1-4; no clear D. There are 18 residues in the CDR3. Trimming took 2 bases from V and 0 from J, leaving 16 bases between them. CDR3: CASSLQRWAEATNEKLFF. The CDR3 nucleotides read TGTGCCAGCAGTTTACAGCGCTGGGCAGAAGCAACTAATGAAAAACTGTTTTTT.

Written as DNA, the CDR3 is TGCAGTGCTAGTAGAACCGCTCTGGGGGGCTACACCTTC. It translates to CSASRTALGGYTF. The chain is built from TRBV20-1 and TRBJ1-2; D unresolved. Between the trimmed V and J ends, which lost 3 bases and 8 bases, there was a span of 16 bases. The CDR3 covers 13 residues. Germline assignment: CDR1 DFQATT and CDR2 SNEGSKA (reference sequence).

The CDR3 sequence is CASSRPGPNEGNQPQHF. Written as DNA, the CDR3 is TGTGCCAGCTCCCGCCCCGGCCCAAACGAGGGCAATCAGCCCCAGCATTTT. This sequence joins TRBV2 and TRBJ1-5; D uncertain. Trimming took 8 bases from V and 2 from J, leaving 22 bases between them. This CDR3 spans 17 amino acids. The germline V gene encodes CDR1 SNHLY and CDR2 FYNNEI.

DNA of the CDR3: TGTGCCAGCAGCAAAGCGCTCTGCGACAGGGGGGGCGAGCAGTACTTC. Translated: CASSKALCDRGGEQYF. The gene calls are TRBV21-1 and TRBJ2-7; the table assigns TRBD1, which was not confirmed against the DNA. TRBV21-1 is tagged as a pseudogene. This CDR3 contains 16 residues.

This clonotype came up a few times. The chain joins TRBV20-1 to TRBJ2-3, with D possibly matching TRBD2 (6 bases). There are 13 residues in the CDR3. Trimming stripped 7 bases from V and 6 bases from J, with 17 bases between. Germline CDR1 is DFQATT and CDR2 is SNEGSKA (reference sequence). In DNA form, the CDR3 reads TGCAGTGTAAGGTTGGAGGGGCGGGATACGCAGTATTTT. Its protein product is CSVRLEGRDTQYF.